This T cell receptor (beta chain) was recorded in a study of control samples from healthy donors and cancer patients. The repertoire was sequenced with immunoSEQ multiplex PCR; TCRdb's copy has only in-frame clones and lacks some. The sample contains about 12,000 clones, approximately 88% of which appear only once. V lost 3 bases and J 5 bases, leaving 19 bases between the germline ends. CDR3 length equals 16 residues. Per germline, CDR1 LGHDT and CDR2 YNNKEL (reference sequence). Sequences were obtained from formalin-fixed, paraffin-embedded tissue. The origin of this receptor is a male donor with melanoma. This sequence joins TRBV3-1 (or the pseudogene TRBV3-2) and TRBJ1-2; D unresolved. The CDR3 nucleotides read TGTGCCAGCAGCCACGCAGTTCAGGCGGACCCATATGGCTACACCTTC. This gives the protein CASSHAVQADPYGYTF.